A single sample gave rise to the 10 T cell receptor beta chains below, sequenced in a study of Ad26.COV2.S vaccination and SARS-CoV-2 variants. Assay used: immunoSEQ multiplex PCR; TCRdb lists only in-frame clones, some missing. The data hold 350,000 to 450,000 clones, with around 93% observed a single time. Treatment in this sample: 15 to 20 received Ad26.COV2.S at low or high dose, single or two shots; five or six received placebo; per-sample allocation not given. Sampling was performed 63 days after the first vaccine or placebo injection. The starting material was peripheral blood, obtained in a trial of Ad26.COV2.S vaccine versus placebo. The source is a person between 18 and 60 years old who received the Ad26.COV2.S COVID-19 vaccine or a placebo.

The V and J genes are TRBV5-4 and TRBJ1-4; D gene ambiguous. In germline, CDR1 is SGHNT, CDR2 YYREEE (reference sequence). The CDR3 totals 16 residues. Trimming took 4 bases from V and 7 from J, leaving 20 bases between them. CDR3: CASSGGRMDGSEKLFF. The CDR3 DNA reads TGTGCCAGCAGCGGAGGACGGATGGACGGTAGTGAAAAACTGTTTTTT.

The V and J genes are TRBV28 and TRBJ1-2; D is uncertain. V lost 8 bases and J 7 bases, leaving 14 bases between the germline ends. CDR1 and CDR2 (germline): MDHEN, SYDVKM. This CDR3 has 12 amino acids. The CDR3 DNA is TGTGCCAGCCAAACCCAGCTAGGTGGCTACACCTTC. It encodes CASQTQLGGYTF.

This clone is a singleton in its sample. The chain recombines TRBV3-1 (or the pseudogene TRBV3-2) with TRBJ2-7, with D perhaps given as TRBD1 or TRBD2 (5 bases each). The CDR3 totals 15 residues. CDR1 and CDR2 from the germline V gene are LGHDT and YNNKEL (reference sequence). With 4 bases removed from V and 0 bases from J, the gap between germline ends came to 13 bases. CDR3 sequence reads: CASSLLGVPSYEQYF. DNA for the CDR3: TGTGCCAGCAGCCTCCTGGGGGTACCCTCCTACGAGCAGTACTTC.

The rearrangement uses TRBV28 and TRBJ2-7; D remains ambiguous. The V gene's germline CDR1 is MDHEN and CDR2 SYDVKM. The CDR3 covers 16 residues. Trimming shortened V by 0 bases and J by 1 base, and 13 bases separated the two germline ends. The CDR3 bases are TGTGCCAGCAGTTTATGGCCAGGTCGAATATCCTACGAGCAGTACTTC. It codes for CASSLWPGRISYEQYF.

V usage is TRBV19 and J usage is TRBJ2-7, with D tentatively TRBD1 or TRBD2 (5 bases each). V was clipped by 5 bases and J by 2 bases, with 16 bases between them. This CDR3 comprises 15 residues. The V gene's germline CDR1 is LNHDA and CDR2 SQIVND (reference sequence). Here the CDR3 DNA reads TGTGCCAGTAGTCCCCGGGGTGGGGCCACCTACGAGCAGTACTTC. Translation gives CASSPRGGATYEQYF.

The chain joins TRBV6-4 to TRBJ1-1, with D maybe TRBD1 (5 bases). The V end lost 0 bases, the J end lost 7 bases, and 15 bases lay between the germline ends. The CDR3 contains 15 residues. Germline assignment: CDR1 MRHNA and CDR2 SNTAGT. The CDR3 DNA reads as TGTGCCAGCAGTGACTCGTCCGACAGTAGCAGTGAAGCTTTCTTT. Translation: CASSDSSDSSSEAFF.

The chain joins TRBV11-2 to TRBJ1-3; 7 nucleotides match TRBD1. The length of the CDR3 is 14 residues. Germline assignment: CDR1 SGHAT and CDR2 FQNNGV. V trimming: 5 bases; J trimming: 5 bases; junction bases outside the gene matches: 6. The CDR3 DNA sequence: TGTGCCAGCAGCCAGAGACAGGGACGAAACACCATATATTTT. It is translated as CASSQRQGRNTIYF.

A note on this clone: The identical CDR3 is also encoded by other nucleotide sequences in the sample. This CDR3 is CASSPRGTDTQYF. DNA of the CDR3: TGTGCCAGCTCACCGAGGGGGACAGATACGCAGTATTTT. This chain uses TRBV18 with TRBJ2-3, with D maybe TRBD1 (6 bases). The CDR3 consists of 13 residues. CDR1 KGHSH and CDR2 LQKENI come from the germline V gene. V lost 3 bases and J lost 3, with 7 bases in between.

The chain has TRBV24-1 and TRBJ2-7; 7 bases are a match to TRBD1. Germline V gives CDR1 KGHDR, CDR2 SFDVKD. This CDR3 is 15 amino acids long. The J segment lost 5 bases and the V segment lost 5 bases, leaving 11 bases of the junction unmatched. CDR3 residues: CATSASDRVYNEQYF. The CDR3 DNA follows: TGTGCCACCAGTGCCTCAGACAGGGTCTACAACGAGCAGTACTTC.

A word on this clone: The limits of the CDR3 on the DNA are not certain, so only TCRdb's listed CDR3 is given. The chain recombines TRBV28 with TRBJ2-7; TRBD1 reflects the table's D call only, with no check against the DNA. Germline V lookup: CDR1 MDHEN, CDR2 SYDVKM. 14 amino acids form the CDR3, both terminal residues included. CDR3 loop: CASSSSLGAYEQYF.